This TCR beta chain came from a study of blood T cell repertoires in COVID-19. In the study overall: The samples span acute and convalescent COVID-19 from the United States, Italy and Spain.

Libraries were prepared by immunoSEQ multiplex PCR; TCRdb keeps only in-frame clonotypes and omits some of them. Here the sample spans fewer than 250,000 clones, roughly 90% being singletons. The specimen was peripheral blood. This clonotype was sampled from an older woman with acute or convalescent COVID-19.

CDR3 protein: CATSETGHHQPQHF. CDR3 sequence (DNA): TGTGCCACCAGTGAGACAGGGCACCATCAGCCCCAGCATTTT. This sequence joins TRBV24-1 and TRBJ1-5, with 7 bases lining up with TRBD1. Trimming removed 4 bases from V and 5 bases from J; junction bases left unmatched: 4. Germline assignment: CDR1 KGHDR and CDR2 SFDVKD. The CDR3 runs 14 residues.